This T cell receptor (beta chain) was identified in a study of shared clonotypes between healthy human individuals. Background on the study: Each donor had three CD4 naive, three CD4 memory, two CD8 naive and one CD8 memory plate. Notes on the study in general: The study generally estimated greater richness for naive than memory subsets.

There are 16 residues in the CDR3. V was shortened by 5 bases and J by 1 base, with 17 bases between the two germline ends. The germline gives CDR1 MDHEN, CDR2 SYDVKM. Assay used: immunoSEQ multiplex PCR; TCRdb lists only in-frame clones, some missing. This table holds approximately 2,300,000 clones, 80% to 95% found once. For this clone: The antigen is unknown.

The clonotype originates from a man aged 18 to 30 in good health. Some clones in this sample may be carry-over from other donors' samples. Sample: naive CD4+ T cells from PBMCs. Subset meaning: CD45RA+ positively selected. This rearrangement joins TRBV28 to TRBJ1-1, with D perhaps matching TRBD1 (5 bases). As DNA, the CDR3 is TGTGCCAGCAGTCCCATTAGGGACTTCAAGAACACTGAAGCTTTCTTT. It is translated as CASSPIRDFKNTEAFF.